This passage covers 11 T cell receptor beta chains from one sample sequenced in a study of blood T cell repertoires in COVID-19. TCRdb's table, derived via immunoSEQ multiplex PCR, lists solely in-frame clones and lacks some. The table has about 230,000 clones, 80% to 90% seen once. The sequencing sample was made of peripheral blood. The receptors here all came from an elderly woman with COVID-19, enrolled during active disease.

The V gene is TRBV28, the J gene TRBJ1-1, with TRBD1 matching 10 bases. Trimming removed 2 bases from V and 9 bases from J; junction bases left unmatched: 6. CDR3 length equals 14 residues. Per the germline V gene, CDR1 is MDHEN and CDR2 is SYDVKM. The DNA for the CDR3 is TGTGCCAGCAGTTTACTCGGACAGGGGGGGAAAGCTTTCTTT. It codes for CASSLLGQGGKAFF.

The chain's CDR3 is CASSMGRGMLNQPQHF. CDR3 coding DNA: TGTGCCAGTAGTATGGGCAGAGGGATGCTCAATCAGCCCCAGCATTTT. The chain has TRBV19 and TRBJ1-5; D call uncertain. V lost 3 bases to trimming and J lost 3 bases, with 15 bases between them. CDR1 LNHDA and CDR2 SQIVND come from the germline V gene (reference sequence). There are 16 residues in the CDR3.

The chain has TRBV25-1 and TRBJ2-1; 7 positions match TRBD2. Trimming took 2 bases from V and 6 from J; bases not matched to a gene: 4. The germline CDR1 and CDR2 sequences are MGHDK and SYGVNS. The CDR3 is 14 residues long. CDR3 loop: CASSEELASNEQFF. CDR3 coding DNA: TGTGCCAGCAGTGAAGAACTAGCGAGCAATGAGCAGTTCTTC.

This clone showed up just a few times. The genes are TRBV30 and TRBJ1-1, with 7 bases identical to TRBD1. The CDR3 sequence is 14 residues long. Trimming at V came to 3 bases and at J to 3 bases, leaving 7 bases not matched to a gene. Germline values: CDR1 GTSNPN, CDR2 SVGIG (reference sequence). The CDR3: CAWSKDRVDTEAFF. Here the CDR3 DNA reads TGTGCCTGGAGCAAAGACAGGGTGGACACTGAAGCTTTCTTT.

This chain joins TRBV7-2 and TRBJ2-3; TRBD2 matches 9 bases. With 5 bases clipped from V and 1 base from J, the junction kept 4 bases outside the gene matches. Germline V CDR1 and CDR2: SGHTA, FQGNSA. This CDR3 has 15 residues. The CDR3 protein is CASSPRTSGTDTQYF. The DNA for the CDR3 is TGTGCCAGCAGCCCCCGGACTAGCGGCACAGATACGCAGTATTTT. Looking up the rest from reference TRBV7-2 and TRBJ2-3 gives the full variable domain: GAGVSQSPSNKVTEKGKDVELRCDPISGHTALYWYRQSLGQGLEFLIYFQGNSAPDKSGLPSDRFSAERTGGSVSTLTIQRTQQEDSAVYLCASSPRTSGTDTQYFGPGTRLTVL.

The V and J genes are TRBV10-3 and TRBJ1-2, with 7 bases matching TRBD1. The CDR3 runs to 13 residues. Per the germline V gene, CDR1 is ENHRY and CDR2 is SYGVKD. Trimming took 8 bases from V and 2 from J; bases not matched to a gene: 5. This CDR3 is CAIGRQGNYGYTF. CDR3 coding DNA: TGTGCCATCGGTAGACAGGGAAACTATGGCTACACCTTC.

This clone was detected only once. The chain couples TRBV3-1 (or the pseudogene TRBV3-2) to TRBJ2-3; 10 bases fit TRBD1. The CDR3 extends over 14 amino acids. V was clipped by 6 bases and J by 7 bases; unmatched bases: 7. Germline-derived CDR1 and CDR2 are LGHDT and YNNKEL (reference sequence). CDR3 amino acids: CASSPTGGANTQYF. Written as DNA, the CDR3 is TGTGCCAGCAGTCCGACAGGGGGCGCAAATACGCAGTATTTT.

This clone was counted once. The rearrangement links TRBV6-6 to TRBJ1-2; no reliable D call. The CDR3 covers 12 residues. Germline V gene lookup returns CDR1 MNHNY and CDR2 SVGAGI (reference sequence). V dropped 7 bases and J dropped 3 bases, with 9 bases sitting between them. CDR3 sequence (DNA): TGTGCCAGCAATGAGGGCGACTATGGCTACACCTTC. It codes for CASNEGDYGYTF.

This clone has only one observation. The chain combines TRBV28 with TRBJ2-7; 10 positions agree with TRBD1. The germline V gene encodes CDR1 MDHEN and CDR2 SYDVKM. The CDR3 runs 14 residues. Unmatched junction bases numbered 6, after V lost 5 bases and J lost 5 bases. CDR3 sequence reads: CASSTWDRGNEQYF. Here the CDR3 DNA reads TGTGCCAGCAGTACCTGGGACAGGGGAAACGAGCAGTACTTC.

This clone appeared once. The V and J genes are TRBV24-1 and TRBJ2-5; perhaps TRBD2 as D (5 bases). Trimming shortened V by 3 bases and J by 4 bases, and 17 bases separated the two germline ends. The germline gives CDR1 KGHDR, CDR2 SFDVKD. The CDR3 runs 16 residues. The CDR3 region is CATSDHRGLLGETQYF. CDR3 DNA: TGTGCCACCAGTGATCATAGAGGGCTCCTGGGAGAGACCCAGTACTTC.

This clone occurred a few times. The chain combines TRBV3-1 (or the pseudogene TRBV3-2) with TRBJ2-5; the match to TRBD1 covers 9 bases. This CDR3 comprises 15 residues. The V gene end was trimmed by 5 bases and the J gene end by 4 bases; junction bases not matched to a gene: 8. CDR1 LGHDT and CDR2 YNNKEL come from the germline V gene (reference sequence). The CDR3 here is CASSFRDRVLETQYF. CDR3 bases: TGTGCCAGCAGCTTCAGGGACAGGGTATTAGAGACCCAGTACTTC.